This T cell receptor beta chain was captured in a study of blood T cell repertoires in COVID-19. Only in-frame clones appear in the TCRdb table, and some are missing; sequencing was by immunoSEQ multiplex PCR. The sample lists under 300,000 clones, around 85% occurring once. The sample holds one count of this clone. This clonotype was obtained from a woman aged 25-40 years with COVID-19, enrolled during active disease. The material sequenced was peripheral blood.

DNA for the CDR3: TGTGCCAGCAGCTTAGCTCGACTAGCTGTCCCAGATACGCAGTATTTT. Translating gives CASSLARLAVPDTQYF. V gene TRBV11-2 combines with J gene TRBJ2-3, with 7 bases that match TRBD2. After removal of 1 base from V and 4 bases from J, the junction contained 8 bases not matched to a gene. The germline V gene encodes CDR1 SGHAT and CDR2 FQNNGV. The CDR3 covers 16 residues.